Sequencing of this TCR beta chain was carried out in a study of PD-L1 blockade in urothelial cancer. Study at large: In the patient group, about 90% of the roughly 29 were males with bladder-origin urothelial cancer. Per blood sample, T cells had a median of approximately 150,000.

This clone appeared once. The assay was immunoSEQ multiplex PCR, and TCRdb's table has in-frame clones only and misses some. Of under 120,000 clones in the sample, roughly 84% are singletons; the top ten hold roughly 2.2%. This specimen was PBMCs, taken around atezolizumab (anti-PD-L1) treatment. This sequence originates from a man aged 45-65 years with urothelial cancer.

As DNA, the CDR3 is TGTGCCAGCAGTTTGTCGCCCAGCGGCCAAGAGACCCAGTACTTC. Its translation is CASSLSPSGQETQYF. The J gene is TRBJ2-5, the V gene TRBV28; D possibly corresponds to TRBD2 (5 bases). The germline CDR1 and CDR2 sequences are MDHEN and SYDVKM. The V end was cut by 3 bases, the J end by 1 base, with 12 bases between. The CDR3 contains 15 residues.